The clone carrying this T cell receptor beta chain was found a few times. Its antigen is currently unknown. This specimen comes from a study of cytomegalovirus exposure and HLA in healthy donors. Whole-study results and caveats: TCR beta chains numbering 164 were designated cytomegalovirus-associated. Follow-up analysis later connected one missense variant in DCLRE1C with trimming of TCR beta V- and J-genes.

Both 60 Vbeta primers and 13 Jbeta primers went into the PCR. Original analysis: Later reanalysis found tens of millions of unique TCR beta chains, around 10 million of them shared. The data were produced by immunoSEQ multiplex PCR, yet TCRdb's version contains in-frame clones alone and is incomplete. Clone size and V and J calls were adopted from that table, with D and trimming inferred from the DNA. The sample carries 200,000 to 250,000 clones, more than 60% recorded once. Sequenced material: PBMCs. This TCR was recovered from a woman aged 60-75 years in good health and CMV-seropositive.

CDR3: CAIMSGAGTEAFF. The CDR3 DNA follows: TGTGCCATCATGAGCGGGGCTGGGACTGAAGCTTTCTTT. The chain has TRBV10-3 and TRBJ1-1, with a possible D match to TRBD1 (5 bases). The germline CDR1 and CDR2 sequences are ENHRY and SYGVKD. Trimming stripped 7 bases from V and 5 bases from J, with 14 bases between. The CDR3 length is 13 residues.